The clone carrying this TCR beta chain showed up just a few times. What it recognizes is unknown. Trimming left V 6 bases short and J 3 bases short, with 19 bases between. Germline CDR1 SQVTM, CDR2 ANQGSEA. The CDR3 consists of 15 residues. TCRdb analysed the 5' RACE reads with MiXCR anew, one entry per CDR3 protein. Among more than 150,000 distinct CDR3 sequences listed, 15% to 20% were seen once. The sample originates from a study of CD8 T cells in ankylosing spondylitis. General study findings and limits: Significant enrichment of disease-linked clones was reported in matched ankylosing spondylitis synovial fluid. Some of these motif variants have turned up before, in reports on reactive arthritis synovial fluid and blood.

The receptor comes from a male donor under 30 with ankylosing spondylitis or in good health (not recorded which). V and J are TRBV29-1 and TRBJ2-3; possibly TRBD2 for D (7 bases). Sequences were obtained from blood, either unsorted or a sorted T cell fraction (not recorded which). The CDR3 here is CSVAPGAGDTDTQYF. CDR3 coding DNA: TGCAGCGTCGCGCCGGGGGCGGGAGATACAGATACGCAGTATTTT.